This paragraph reports one T cell receptor beta chain. Its antigen remains unidentified. No much larger clone is present one base from it, and per-base qualities are unavailable. These data originate in a study of blood T cell repertoires in COVID-19 (dated by TCRdb to the early 2020s). With regard to the full study: Collaborator samples came from the United States, Italy and Spain and covered acute and convalescent phases of COVID-19. Where HLA class I and class II types were available, the types were taken from metadata supplied by the sample provider, not from assay-based typing. Nearly every sample came with metadata listing a de-identified subject ID, COVID-19 status, age in years and sex. Samples came from the ongoing ImmuneRACE study (first 160 participants) plus 1,254 subjects from 6 global collaborators. The material from the prospective study consisted of cDNA or gDNA derived from T cells, B-cell-depleted T cells, or PBMCs. Deeply sampled blood TCRbeta repertoires from subjects exposed to, actively infected with, or recovered from COVID-19 were included in the dataset. A freely available public database, intended as a resource for researchers studying the immune response to SARS-CoV-2, is where the repertoires were released. Overall study results and their limits: The amount of clinical and demographic metadata varied by source and participant and was provided uncurated.

TCRbeta CDR3 regions were amplified from genomic DNA using the immunoSEQ Assay, a bias-controlled multiplex PCR. For the original study's pipeline: The number of nucleated cells in each sample was estimated from the amplification of reference gene primers within the assay. To quantify the absolute abundance of each unique TCRbeta CDR3 rearrangement, sequence reads were collapsed and filtered. For each sample, productive Simpson clonality was calculated as the square root of Simpson's diversity index across productive rearrangements. What TCRdb holds here is the immuneACCESS table cut down to in-frame rearrangements. Part of the clones is not present; checked against another copy, under half of the missing clones reflect an unresolved V gene, and the others are unexplained. The V and J calls and clone size are taken from that table; D and trimming were inferred from the DNA. The sample profile shows a few hundred thousand clones; 87% of them were found once. The ten largest clones add up to around 8% of the sample.

The V and J ends are trimmed by 1 base and 3 bases, leaving 9 bases between them. For CDR1 and CDR2, the germline V gene lists SGHTA and FQGTGA. The CDR3 runs 15 amino acids, cysteine and phenylalanine included. Only the CDR3 DNA is retained, 45 bases long and in frame from the first base. Another Seattle source contributed samples from volunteer blood donors who had recovered from COVID-19. The collaborating institutions used their own protocols to collect whole blood in K2EDTA tubes. Collaborator samples were shipped for TCRbeta analysis as frozen whole blood, isolated PBMCs, or DNA extracted from either sample type.

Sample: peripheral blood. The clonotype comes from a woman between 50 and 59 years old who had recovered from COVID-19. The sequence joins TRBV7-3 to TRBJ2-2; 6 matching bases give a weak D call of TRBD1. The encoded CDR3 is CASSLMGADTGELFF. DNA sequence: TGTGCCAGCAGCTTAATGGGGGCCGACACCGGGGAGCTGTTTTTT.